Each of the 13 T cell receptor beta chains below was sequenced from the same sample in a study of T cells in Graves' hyperthyroidism and ophthalmopathy. RNA transcripts provided the source from which TCR beta CDR3 regions were amplified. The HTBI primer set drove a first-round RT-PCR of the TCR CDR3. TCRdb re-analysed the multiplex PCR reads in MiXCR, keeping a single row per CDR3 protein. The sample shows around 190,000 distinct CDR3 sequences, approximately 16% of them seen only once. Source material: blood. These receptors were collected from a woman in her fifties or sixties with Graves' hyperthyroidism.

This clonotype was seen at least ten times. The rearrangement links TRBV10-3 to TRBJ2-3; TRBD2 is a possible D gene (5 bases). Trimming stripped 0 bases from V and 0 bases from J, with 7 bases between. This CDR3 contains 15 residues. Germline V gene lookup returns CDR1 ENHRY and CDR2 SYGVKD. The CDR3 protein is CAISESDSSTDTQYF. DNA for the CDR3: TGTGCCATCAGTGAGTCGGACTCAAGCACAGATACGCAGTATTTT.

The CDR3 DNA reads TGTGCCAGCAGCCAAGACTCCCAGGATGAGCAGTTCTTC. It specifies CASSQDSQDEQFF. The V gene is TRBV4-2, the J gene TRBJ2-1; D remains unclear. There are 13 residues in the CDR3. Germline assignment: CDR1 LGHNA and CDR2 YNFKEQ. The V and J ends lost 0 bases and 8 bases respectively, with 8 bases between them.

This sequence joins TRBV6-2 or TRBV6-3 and TRBJ2-1; 14 nucleotides line up with TRBD2. J gave up 2 bases and V 10 bases, and 7 bases lay outside the gene matches. This CDR3 spans 16 amino acids. CDR1 and CDR2 (germline): MNHEY, SVGEGT. CDR3 loop: CATRTSGRSPYNEQFF. CDR3 bases: TGTGCCACCCGGACTAGCGGGAGGAGTCCCTACAATGAGCAGTTCTTC.

Ten or more counts support this clonotype. The rearrangement joins TRBV7-3 to TRBJ2-2; 8 bases match TRBD2. The V segment lost 0 bases and the J segment 3 bases; nucleotides outside the gene matches: 12. The CDR3 totals 19 residues. Germline values: CDR1 SGHTA, CDR2 FQGTGA. The CDR3 is CASSLTELADYVDTGELFF. The CDR3 DNA reads TGTGCCAGCAGCTTAACGGAACTAGCGGATTACGTGGACACCGGGGAGCTGTTTTTT.

This rearrangement joins TRBV28 to TRBJ2-1; tentatively, D is TRBD2 (5 bases). The CDR3 sequence is 16 residues long. CDR1 and CDR2 from the germline V gene are MDHEN and SYDVKM. With 2 bases removed from V and 9 bases from J, the gap between germline ends came to 20 bases. CDR3 sequence: CASSLRVGSLSTEQFF. The CDR3 DNA reads as TGTGCCAGCAGTTTACGGGTAGGGAGTCTAAGTACTGAGCAGTTCTTC.

This clonotype was seen many times. V gene TRBV9 combines with J gene TRBJ2-5; perhaps TRBD1 as D (5 bases). The CDR3 is made up of 14 amino acids. Trimming pared 3 bases from V and 4 bases from J, leaving 13 bases between. Germline CDR1 and CDR2: SGDLS and YYNGEE. In nucleotides, the CDR3 is TGTGCCAGCAGCGCCAGGGAAAGGGTAGAGACCCAGTACTTC. This codes for CASSARERVETQYF.

The sample holds many counts of this clonotype. The chain is built from TRBV20-1 and TRBJ2-1; TRBD2 aligns across 12 bases. Germline lookup yields CDR1 DFQATT and CDR2 SNEGSKA (reference sequence). This CDR3 region has 17 residues. V was pared by 5 bases and J by 8 bases, with 16 bases of the junction left unmatched. The CDR3 loop reads CSARLAGVSAIPDEQFF. In nucleotides, the CDR3 is TGCAGTGCTCGACTAGCGGGAGTGTCCGCTATTCCCGATGAGCAGTTCTTC.

Comments on this clonotype: This may be a read error, as it is one base from a much larger clone. The genes are TRBV28 and TRBJ1-1; tentatively, D is TRBD1 (5 bases). Germline values: CDR1 MDHEN, CDR2 SYDVKM. The CDR3 extends over 13 amino acids. The V and J ends lost 5 bases and 5 bases respectively, with 12 bases between them. CDR3 region: CASSERQGTEAFF. CDR3 DNA sequence: TGTGCCAGCAGTGAGAGGCAGGGTACTGAAGCTTTCTTT.

This clonotype was observed at least ten times. The V and J genes are TRBV27 and TRBJ2-1, with 11 nucleotides matching TRBD2. The CDR3 has 16 residues. The germline gives CDR1 MNHEY, CDR2 SMNVEV (reference sequence). The junction had 11 bases not matched to a gene; V was cut back by 5 bases and J by 8 bases. CDR3 bases: TGTGCCAGCAGTCTCCATTCTAGCGGGAGGCTCGATGAGCAGTTCTTC. This codes for CASSLHSSGRLDEQFF.

This clonotype was seen at least ten times. The chain's CDR3 is CASSLEWSGAEQYF. CDR3 sequence (DNA): TGTGCCAGCAGCTTAGAATGGTCGGGAGCCGAGCAGTACTTC. J is TRBJ2-7 and V is TRBV11-2; possibly TRBD2 for D (6 bases). Per germline, CDR1 SGHAT and CDR2 FQNNGV. The CDR3 is 14 amino acids. Trimming pared 0 bases from V and 6 bases from J, leaving 12 bases between.

This clonotype was counted ten times or more. The chain combines TRBV11-2 with TRBJ2-7; perhaps TRBD2 as D (6 bases). Trimming pared 4 bases from V and 1 base from J, leaving 11 bases between. CDR1 is SGHAT and CDR2 is FQNNGV in the germline V gene. The CDR3 totals 14 residues. The CDR3 region is CASSSYGGSYEQYF. In DNA form, the CDR3 reads TGTGCCAGCAGCTCGTACGGGGGTTCCTACGAGCAGTACTTC. Full variable domain (rest looked up from reference TRBV11-2 and TRBJ2-7): EAGVAQSPRYKIIEKRQSVAFWCNPISGHATLYWYQQILGQGPKLLIQFQNNGVVDDSQLPKDRFSAERLKGVDSTLKIQPAKLEDSAVYLCASSSYGGSYEQYFGPGTRLTVT.

This clonotype appeared a few times. DNA for the CDR3: TGTGCCAGCAGTTTGACTAGCGCGGGAGAGACCCAGTACTTC. Its translation: CASSLTSAGETQYF. This chain connects TRBV12-3 or TRBV12-4 to TRBJ2-5; 8 nucleotides line up with TRBD2. J lost 4 bases, V lost 3 bases, and 4 bases had no gene match. The length of the CDR3 is 14 residues.

This clonotype was recorded many times. The rearrangement uses TRBV14 and TRBJ1-2; 7 nucleotides match TRBD1. Trimming took 3 bases from V and 2 from J; bases not matched to a gene: 9. Germline CDR1 is SGHDN and CDR2 is FVKESK. The CDR3 is 16 amino acids. CDR3 nucleotides: TGTGCCAGCAGCCACCGAGACAGGGTCGGAAACTATGGCTACACCTTC. Protein sequence: CASSHRDRVGNYGYTF.